This T cell receptor beta chain was obtained from a study of blood T cell repertoires in COVID-19. For the study at large: Acute and convalescent COVID-19 specimens originated in the United States, Italy and Spain. Nucleic acid was either cDNA or gDNA, and it came from T cells, B-cell-depleted T cells, or PBMCs.

The authors' processing: Cell counts per sample came from amplifying reference gene primers. TCRdb keeps only in-frame clones here, not all; method: immunoSEQ multiplex PCR. That table is the source of V, J and clone size, and D and trimming were worked out from the DNA. Of fewer than 200,000 clones in the sample, under 85% were seen once. Germline CDR1 and CDR2: LNHNV and YYDKDF (reference sequence). The CDR3 runs to 18 residues. Trimming pared 5 bases from V and 3 bases from J, leaving 25 bases between. The specimen was peripheral blood. The chain combines TRBV15 with TRBJ1-1, with a tentative D call TRBD1 (5 bases). This clonotype originated in a man in his sixties who had recovered from COVID-19. The CDR3: CATSLGVRGGRGDTEAFF. CDR3 bases: TGTGCCACCAGCCTGGGGGTTCGGGGGGGAAGGGGCGACACTGAAGCTTTCTTT.